The 12 T cell receptor beta chains presented below share a single source sample, sequenced in a study of cytomegalovirus exposure and HLA in healthy donors. PCR involved 60 Vbeta and 13 Jbeta primers. TCRdb's copy holds only in-frame clones and misses some; the assay was immunoSEQ multiplex PCR. The sample totals 65,000 to 85,000 clones. Sequenced: PBMCs. These receptor sequences come from a female donor in good health and CMV-seropositive.

This chain uses TRBV5-1 with TRBJ1-1; 11 positions agree with TRBD1. Trimming cost V 1 base and J 3 bases; bases outside gene matches: 5. The CDR3 spans 16 residues. CDR1 and CDR2 (germline): SGHRS, YFSETQ. Written as DNA, the CDR3 is TGCGCCAGCAGCTTGTCCGGGACAGGGGGTTACACTGAAGCTTTCTTT. Its translation is CASSLSGTGGYTEAFF. Based on the CDR3 plus reference TRBV5-1 and TRBJ1-1, the full variable domain is KAGVTQTPRYLIKTRGQQVTLSCSPISGHRSVSWYQQTPGQGLQFLFEYFSETQRNKGNFPGRFSGRQFSNSRSEMNVSTLELGDSALYLCASSLSGTGGYTEAFFGQGTRLTVV.

The chain carries TRBV9 and TRBJ2-5; TRBD2 aligns across 13 bases. The CDR3 runs 16 residues. CDR1 is SGDLS and CDR2 is YYNGEE in the germline V gene. With 0 bases clipped from V and 1 base from J, the junction kept 0 bases outside the gene matches. The CDR3 DNA follows: TGTGCCAGCAGCGTAGGGACTAGCGGGGGCCAAGAGACCCAGTACTTC. This sequence encodes CASSVGTSGGQETQYF.

The rearrangement links TRBV27 to TRBJ2-5, with no clear D. The germline V gene encodes CDR1 MNHEY and CDR2 SMNVEV (reference sequence). This CDR3 has 12 residues. Between the trimmed V and J ends, which lost 3 bases and 5 bases, there was a span of 7 bases. CDR3 DNA: TGTGCCAGCAGTTTCACCGGGGAGACCCAGTACTTC. This translates into CASSFTGETQYF.

V gene TRBV28 combines with J gene TRBJ1-1; D unresolved. This CDR3 comprises 16 residues. CDR1 and CDR2 (germline): MDHEN, SYDVKM. The V end lost 3 bases, the J end lost 4 bases, and 18 bases lay between the germline ends. The CDR3 DNA follows: TGTGCCAGCAGTTTTCCGTTCATCACCGGTACCACTGAAGCTTTCTTT. Translation: CASSFPFITGTTEAFF.

The chain carries TRBV13 and TRBJ2-7, with 8 bases fitting TRBD2. CDR1 and CDR2 (germline): PRHDT, FYEKMQ (reference sequence). V shed 6 bases, J shed 0 bases, and the junction held 10 bases outside the gene matches. The CDR3 sequence is 16 residues long. DNA of the CDR3: TGTGCCAGCAGAGGGATAGCGGGAAAGAGCTCCTACGAGCAGTACTTC. Translated, it gives CASRGIAGKSSYEQYF.

The chain has TRBV19 and TRBJ1-6; no definite D call. The CDR3 has 14 amino acids. Trimming took off 5 bases at V and 4 bases at J, with 9 bases between the two ends. Looked up from germline, CDR1 is LNHDA and CDR2 is SQIVND (reference sequence). The CDR3 reads CASSEGIYNSPLHF. The CDR3, as DNA: TGTGCCAGTAGTGAGGGAATTTATAATTCACCCCTCCACTTT.

The V call is TRBV9, the J call TRBJ1-1; D remains ambiguous. Per the germline V gene, CDR1 is SGDLS and CDR2 is YYNGEE. V shed 3 bases and J shed 1 base, with 19 bases lying between them. The CDR3 contains 17 residues. CDR3 residues: CASSAGTKIVPNTEAFF. The CDR3 DNA sequence: TGTGCCAGCAGCGCAGGCACGAAAATTGTACCGAACACTGAAGCTTTCTTT.

With respect to this clone: The junction departs from the called germline gene at one end, perhaps through a read error. CDR3 sequence reads: CASSLLRDSHNQHQHF. The CDR3 coding sequence is TGTGCCAGCAGTTTGCTCCGGGACAGTCACAATCAGCACCAGCATTTT. The chain carries TRBV28 and TRBJ1-5; 7 nucleotides match TRBD1. Germline values: CDR1 MDHEN, CDR2 SYDVKM. The CDR3 spans 16 residues. Drawing the rest from reference TRBV28 and TRBJ1-5, the complete variable domain is DVKVTQSSRYLVKRTGEKVFLECVQDMDHENMFWYRQDPGLGLRLIYFSYDVKMKEKGDIPEGYSVSREKKERFSLILESASTNQTSMYLCASSLLRDSHNQHQHFGDGTRLSIL.

The chain links TRBV7-9 to TRBJ2-1, with a tentative D call TRBD1 (5 bases). CDR3 size: 13 residues. Germline V gene lookup returns CDR1 SEHNR and CDR2 FQNEAQ (reference sequence). V was trimmed by 0 bases and J by 10 bases, leaving 10 bases between them. CDR3 DNA sequence: TGTGCCAGCAGCTTAGCTGTTCAGGGAGAGCAGTTCTTC. Translation gives CASSLAVQGEQFF.

As DNA, the CDR3 is TGTGCCAGCAGCTTAACGGCGGATAACTATGGCTACACCTTC. This encodes CASSLTADNYGYTF. The chain carries TRBV7-9 and TRBJ1-2; D remains ambiguous. The CDR3 is 14 amino acids. The V and J ends lost 2 bases and 1 base respectively, with 8 bases between them. Germline V gene sequence: CDR1 SEHNR, CDR2 FQNEAQ (reference sequence).

This chain links TRBV6-5 with TRBJ2-5; D remains ambiguous. V lost 1 base and J 5 bases, leaving 5 bases between the germline ends. Germline values: CDR1 MNHEY, CDR2 SVGAGI. The CDR3 extends over 12 amino acids. Here the CDR3 DNA reads TGTGCCAGCAGTTACTTCGGGGAGACCCAGTACTTC. This translates into CASSYFGETQYF.

J is TRBJ2-3 and V is TRBV9; 10 bases align to TRBD2. V trimming: 4 bases; J trimming: 1 base; junction bases outside the gene matches: 6. The CDR3 contains 16 residues. Germline V gene data show CDR1 as SGDLS and CDR2 as YYNGEE. This chain's CDR3 is CASSTTTSGRTDTQYF. The CDR3 coding sequence is TGTGCCAGCAGCACGACGACTAGCGGGCGCACAGATACGCAGTATTTT.